The rows below give T cell receptor beta chains drawn from one sample of a study of CD4 T cell repertoires in COVID-19. Data came from immunoSEQ multiplex PCR; TCRdb stores just in-frame clones and leaves some out. The sample contains under 650 clones, roughly 19% of which appear only once. For these receptors, no antigen is known. Sequencing used memory CD4+ T cells, cultured in vitro, obtained after recovery from COVID-19. These receptors were collected from a human donor who had COVID-19. Each CDR3 is given with its conserved first and last residue. Each record gives: CDR3 length, D gene, V gene, CDR3 protein. D genes are given only for firm matches.

length: 13; D: TRBD1; V: TRBV6-1; CDR3: CAIRQGTNQPQHF
length: 14; D: .; V: TRBV7-9; CDR3: CASSLDGGPGSYTF
length: 18; D: TRBD1; V: TRBV10-3; CDR3: CAISERGQVGYSNQPQHF
length: 15; D: .; V: TRBV3-1/TRBV3-2; CDR3: CASSRGEGLNTEAFF
length: 17; D: .; V: TRBV7-3; CDR3: CASSTDGGGIGYYGYTF
length: 12; D: .; V: TRBV6-1; CDR3: CASSYPSGEQYF
length: 13; D: .; V: TRBV19; CDR3: CASSIGTQETQYF
length: 16; D: .; V: TRBV29-1; CDR3: CSVGGEDRTTNYGYTF
length: 14; D: .; V: TRBV7-8; CDR3: CASSLDRVGQPQHF
length: 16; D: TRBD2; V: TRBV30; CDR3: CACSKAGVSFTGELFF
length: 13; D: .; V: TRBV7-9; CDR3: CASSLLSTGELFF
length: 18; D: TRBD2; V: TRBV7-2; CDR3: CASSPTSGRAYSTDTQYF
length: 13; D: TRBD2; V: TRBV6-1; CDR3: CASHRLAQETQYF
length: 13; D: .; V: TRBV30; CDR3: CAWSGNGRQTQYF
length: 16; D: .; V: TRBV11-1; CDR3: CASSPRGQLNDEKLFF
length: 14; D: .; V: TRBV10-2; CDR3: CASRPHENTGELFF
length: 17; D: .; V: TRBV7-3; CDR3: CASSTAGGGIGYYGYTF
length: 17; D: TRBD1; V: TRBV7-3; CDR3: CASSKAGGGIGYYGYTF
length: 16; D: TRBD2; V: TRBV19; CDR3: CASTLGPSGREETQYF
length: 13; D: .; V: TRBV9; CDR3: CASSVLWNTEAFF
length: 17; D: .; V: TRBV7-7; CDR3: CASSPRAWAVPQETQYF
length: 12; D: .; V: TRBV16; CDR3: CASSQHTDTQYF
length: 14; D: TRBD1; V: TRBV2; CDR3: CASSVQGALYGYTF